This T cell receptor beta chain is from a study of cytomegalovirus exposure and HLA in healthy donors. Trimming removed 1 base at V and 6 bases at J, with 9 bases between. The CDR3 extends over 14 amino acids. Germline assignment: CDR1 MDHEN and CDR2 SYDVKM. Researchers ran the PCR with 60 Vbeta and 13 Jbeta primers. Sequencing used immunoSEQ multiplex PCR; TCRdb keeps in-frame clones, though not all of them. Among roughly 150,000 clones listed, more than 70% were seen once. The receptor comes from a male donor in good health and CMV-seronegative. Input material: PBMCs. This sequence joins TRBV28 and TRBJ1-4; no firm D call. The CDR3 protein is CASSLLYSYEKLFF. The CDR3 DNA reads as TGTGCCAGCAGTTTATTGTACAGTTATGAAAAACTGTTTTTT.